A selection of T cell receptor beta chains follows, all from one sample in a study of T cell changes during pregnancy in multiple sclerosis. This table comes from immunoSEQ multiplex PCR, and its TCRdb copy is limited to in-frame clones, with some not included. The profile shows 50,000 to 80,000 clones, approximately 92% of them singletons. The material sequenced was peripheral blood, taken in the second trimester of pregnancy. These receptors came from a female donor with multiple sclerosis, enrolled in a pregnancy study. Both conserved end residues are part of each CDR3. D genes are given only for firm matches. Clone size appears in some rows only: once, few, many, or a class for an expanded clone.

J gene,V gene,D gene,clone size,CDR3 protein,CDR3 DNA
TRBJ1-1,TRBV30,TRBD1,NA,CAWSVRRGGIGTAFF,TGTGCCTGGAGTGTACGAAGAGGGGGCATTGGTACAGCTTTCTTT
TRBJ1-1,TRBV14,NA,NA,CASSQVIWLEAFF,TGTGCCAGCAGCCAAGTTATATGGCTTGAAGCTTTCTTT
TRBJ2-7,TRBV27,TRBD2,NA,CASSRIAGAQHEQYF,TGTGCCAGCAGTCGTATAGCGGGAGCTCAACACGAGCAGTACTTC
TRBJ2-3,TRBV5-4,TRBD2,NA,CASSLPTSWFDTQYF,TGTGCCAGCAGCTTGCCGACTAGCTGGTTTGATACGCAGTATTTT
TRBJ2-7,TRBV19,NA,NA,CASSIDPSTYEQYF,TGTGCCAGTAGTATAGATCCTAGTACCTACGAGCAGTACTTC
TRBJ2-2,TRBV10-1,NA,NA,CASSEVTTNTGELFF,TGCGCCAGCAGTGAGGTGACTACCAACACCGGGGAGCTGTTTTTT
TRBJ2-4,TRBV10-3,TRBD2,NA,CAISGLAENIQYF,TGTGCCATCAGCGGACTAGCGGAAAACATTCAGTACTTC
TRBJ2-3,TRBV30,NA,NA,CAWKAADTQYF,TGTGCCTGGAAGGCGGCAGATACGCAGTATTTT
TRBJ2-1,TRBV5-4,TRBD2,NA,CASSFGTSGSKYNEQFF,TGTGCCAGCAGCTTCGGGACTAGCGGGAGTAAGTACAATGAGCAGTTCTTC
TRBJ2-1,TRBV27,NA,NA,CASSLSIRRDLPYNEQFF,TGTGCCAGCAGTTTATCGATAAGGCGGGATCTCCCCTACAATGAGCAGTTCTTC
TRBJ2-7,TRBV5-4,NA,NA,CASSQQGYYEQYF,TGTGCCAGCAGCCAGCAGGGGTACTACGAGCAGTACTTC
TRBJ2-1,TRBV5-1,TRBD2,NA,CASSLEGLAYNEQFF,TGCGCCAGCAGCTTGGAAGGACTAGCCTACAATGAGCAGTTCTTC
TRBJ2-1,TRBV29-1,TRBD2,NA,CSVKRLAGGISYNEQFF,TGCAGCGTGAAGAGACTAGCGGGAGGGATATCCTACAATGAGCAGTTCTTC
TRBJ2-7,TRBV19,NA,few,CASSIQAEGNEQYF,TGTGCCAGTAGTATCCAGGCAGAGGGCAACGAGCAGTACTTC
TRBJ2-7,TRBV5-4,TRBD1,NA,CASSSTGTGAYEQYF,TGTGCCAGCAGCTCGACCGGGACAGGAGCCTACGAGCAGTACTTC
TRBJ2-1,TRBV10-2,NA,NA,CASRDGLYNEQFF,TGCGCCAGCAGGGACGGACTGTACAATGAGCAGTTCTTC
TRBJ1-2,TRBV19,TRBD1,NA,CASSADPGTGNYGYTF,TGTGCCAGTAGTGCTGATCCGGGGACAGGGAACTATGGCTACACCTTC
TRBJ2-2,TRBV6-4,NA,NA,CASLGWRNTGELFF,TGTGCCAGCCTCGGGTGGCGGAACACCGGGGAGCTGTTTTTT
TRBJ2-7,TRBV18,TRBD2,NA,CASSPDPSGTQEQYF,TGTGCCAGCTCACCAGACCCTAGCGGGACTCAGGAGCAGTACTTC
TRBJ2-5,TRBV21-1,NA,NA,CASSRGAGQETQYF,TGTGCCAGCAGCCGGGGGGCAGGACAAGAGACCCAGTACTTC
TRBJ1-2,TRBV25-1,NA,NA,CASSAQGLRGYTF,TGTGCCAGCAGTGCCCAGGGACTGCGAGGCTACACCTTC
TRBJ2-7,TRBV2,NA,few,CASRGLYEQYF,TGTGCCAGCAGGGGACTTTACGAGCAGTACTTC
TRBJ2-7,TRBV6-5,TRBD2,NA,CASSYSPTSGNYEQYF,TGTGCCAGCAGTTACTCCCCGACTAGCGGAAACTACGAGCAGTACTTC
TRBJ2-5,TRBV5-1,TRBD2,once,CASSSRAGLETQYF,TGCGCCAGCAGCTCGAGAGCGGGACTGGAGACCCAGTACTTC
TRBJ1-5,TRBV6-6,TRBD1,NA,CASSYRDRDINQPQHF,TGTGCCAGCAGTTACCGGGACAGGGATATCAATCAGCCCCAGCATTTT
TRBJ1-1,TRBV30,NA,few,CAWRDQGRGTEAFF,TGTGCCTGGAGGGACCAGGGAAGGGGCACTGAAGCTTTCTTT
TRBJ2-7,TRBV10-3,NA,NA,CATSATDRRSEQYF,TGTGCCACATCGGCGACCGATCGACGGAGCGAGCAGTACTTC
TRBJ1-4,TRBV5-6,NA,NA,CASSLQVGEKLFF,TGTGCCAGCAGCTTGCAGGTTGGCGAAAAACTGTTTTTT
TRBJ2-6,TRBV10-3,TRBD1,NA,CATSSDRVGSSGANVLTF,TGTGCCACATCATCGGACAGGGTAGGTAGCTCTGGGGCCAACGTCCTGACTTTC